The table lists the clone carrying this TCR beta chain with a few counts. Its antigen remains unidentified. The V end was cut by 2 bases, the J end by 5 bases, with 12 bases between. This CDR3 is 13 amino acids long. Germline CDR1 reads DFQATT; CDR2 reads SNEGSKA (reference sequence). A second PCR, run for about 7 to 12 cycles, used a sample-barcoded 5' primer plus a J-beta primer mix. A tag from a template-switch adaptor with 12 random nucleotides marked each cDNA molecule. TCRdb reprocessed the 5' RACE reads with MiXCR, giving one entry per CDR3 protein. Altogether 660,000 or so distinct CDR3 sequences are present, approximately 50% being singletons, with the ten largest covering over 30%. These data come from a study of blood T cells in healthy people across ages. Study-level results: The diversity estimates, figures obtained from one million T cells, were considered underestimates. Higher diversity and more naive CD4+ cells were features of long-lived donors, compared to aged donors. Naive T cell percentage showed a strong correlation with the diversity of TCR beta.

The receptor's source is a man aged 55-75 years in good health. The sample consisted of blood. The chain has TRBV20-1 and TRBJ1-1; TRBD1 is a possible D gene (5 bases). The CDR3 protein is CSARIGVWTEAFF. In DNA form, the CDR3 reads TGCAGTGCTAGAATAGGGGTTTGGACTGAAGCTTTCTTT.